Below, one T cell receptor (beta chain) is given with its context. This record belongs to a study of blood T cell repertoires in COVID-19. Produced via immunoSEQ multiplex PCR; TCRdb's table is partial and in-frame only. This table has 350,000 or so clones, about 87% appearing once. CDR1 and CDR2 (germline): SGHAT, FQNNGV. This CDR3 region has 14 residues. V shed 3 bases and J shed 4 bases, with 10 bases lying between them. Patients of the Seattle cohort, enrolled during active infection, were followed longitudinally. The chain has TRBV11-2 and TRBJ1-5; the D gene is possibly TRBD1 (5 bases). This receptor was taken from a woman in her thirties with COVID-19, enrolled during active disease. The source material was peripheral blood. CDR3 residues: CASSFGGTNQPQHF. DNA for the CDR3: TGTGCCAGCAGCTTCGGGGGAACTAATCAGCCCCAGCATTTT.